The T cell receptor (beta chain) under discussion was sequenced for a study of identifying expanded T cells in peripheral blood. General study findings and limits: Differentially abundant clones: about 1.3 between replicates, 16.4 at 2 to 3 weeks, more than 18 at four. Roughly 2-week clone count variance significantly increased as total template count grew.

The CDR3 has 15 residues. Germline V gene data show CDR1 as SGHVS and CDR2 as FQNEAQ. Between the trimmed V and J ends, which lost 1 base and 2 bases, there was a span of 11 bases. Healthy donors had no documented immune events, such as infections, while sampled. Libraries were prepared by immunoSEQ multiplex PCR; TCRdb keeps only in-frame clonotypes and omits some of them. The data contain under 95,000 clones, 89% of them seen just once; the ten biggest clones take up around 3%. A few counts support this clone. Its matching antigen is unknown. Specimen: blood. The rearrangement joins TRBV7-8 to TRBJ1-1, with D possibly matching TRBD1 (6 bases). The sequence derives from a person between 18 and 75 years old in good health. For the CDR3, the DNA is TGTGCCAGCAGCTTAGTTAAGGGGGTCAACACTGAAGCTTTCTTT. This translates into CASSLVKGVNTEAFF.